What follows describes a single TCR beta chain. Antigen unknown. The repertoire was sequenced with immunoSEQ multiplex PCR; TCRdb's copy has only in-frame clones and lacks some. The sample contains fewer than 140,000 clones, around 85% of which appear only once. Those patients who had chemo-refractory metastatic non-small-cell lung cancer were given focal radiation along with CTLA-4 blockade through ipilimumab. This entry is derived from a study of radiotherapy plus CTLA-4 blockade in lung cancer. About the study: Of all patients, around 20% responded objectively and roughly 31% showed disease control.

The germline gives CDR1 SGHTA, CDR2 FQGTGA. This CDR3 has 15 residues. V was trimmed by 5 bases and J by 2 bases, leaving 12 bases between them. Study-wide findings and caveats: The best predictor of response was reported to be early blood T cell clone dynamics, with interferon-beta. Clones derived from tumor TCRs expanded in blood after radiotherapy plus ipilimumab.

Specimen: peripheral blood, collected from a patient treated with radiotherapy plus ipilimumab. The V gene is TRBV7-3, the J gene TRBJ2-2; tentative D call: TRBD1 (6 bases). This sequence originates from a human donor with non-small cell lung cancer that progressed on radiotherapy plus ipilimumab. Some clones in this sample may be carry-over from other donors' samples. The CDR3 sequence is CASSQGTTNTGELFF. CDR3 DNA: TGTGCCAGCAGCCAGGGGACAACAAACACCGGGGAGCTGTTTTTT. The full variable domain, completed using reference TRBV7-3 and TRBJ2-2, is GAGVSQTPSNKVTEKGKYVELRCDPISGHTALYWYRQSLGQGPEFLIYFQGTGAADDSGLPNDRFFAVRPEGSVSTLKIQRTERGDSAVYLCASSQGTTNTGELFFGEGSRLTVL.